Listed below are T cell receptor beta chains from one sample, sequenced in a study of chemoradiotherapy in HPV16-positive cancers. Libraries were prepared by immunoSEQ multiplex PCR; TCRdb keeps only in-frame clonotypes and omits some of them. The sample shows 4,500 or so clones, just under 75% of them seen only once. Sequencing was performed on tumor tissue, taken from a patient who underwent chemoradiotherapy. The receptor source for this set is a human donor with HPV-associated anogenital cancer. CDR3s include the opening cysteine and the closing phenylalanine or tryptophan. A D gene is named only where the DNA matches it firmly. Size tells how often a clone was seen (once, few, many) or the class of an expanded clone, and some rows leave it out.

d_gene: .; j_gene: TRBJ2-5; v_gene: TRBV5-1; abundance: .; CDR3nt: TGCGCCAGCAGCCCCTCGGGGGCCCAAGAGACCCAGTACTTC; CDR3aa: CASSPSGAQETQYF
d_gene: TRBD1; j_gene: TRBJ2-5; v_gene: TRBV28; abundance: .; CDR3nt: TGTGCCAGCAGTTTCGGACAGGGGCGAGAGACCCAGTACTTC; CDR3aa: CASSFGQGRETQYF
d_gene: .; j_gene: TRBJ2-7; v_gene: TRBV30; abundance: .; CDR3nt: TGTGCCTCTCGGGACACCTACGAGCAGTACTTC; CDR3aa: CASRDTYEQYF
d_gene: .; j_gene: TRBJ2-7; v_gene: TRBV28; abundance: .; CDR3nt: TGTGCCAGCAAGGATCAGGCTGTAATCTACGAGCAGTACTTC; CDR3aa: CASKDQAVIYEQYF
d_gene: TRBD2; j_gene: TRBJ2-2; v_gene: TRBV7-8; abundance: .; CDR3nt: TGTGCCAGCAGCCGAGAGGGACTAGCGGGAGTCTCCGGGGAGCTGTTTTTT; CDR3aa: CASSREGLAGVSGELFF
d_gene: .; j_gene: TRBJ2-1; v_gene: TRBV2; abundance: .; CDR3nt: TGTGCCAGCAGGCGGGCGTACTACAATGAGCAGTTCTTC; CDR3aa: CASRRAYYNEQFF
d_gene: TRBD2; j_gene: TRBJ2-7; v_gene: TRBV5-4; abundance: .; CDR3nt: TGTGCCAGCAGCTTGGAGCTTTGGCTAGCGGGTCCCAACTACGAGCAGTACTTC; CDR3aa: CASSLELWLAGPNYEQYF
d_gene: TRBD2; j_gene: TRBJ2-2; v_gene: TRBV6-6; abundance: .; CDR3nt: TGTGCCAGCAGACTAAGGGAGGGCGGGGAGCTGTTTTTT; CDR3aa: CASRLREGGELFF
d_gene: TRBD2; j_gene: TRBJ2-3; v_gene: TRBV4-1; abundance: .; CDR3nt: TGCGCCAGCAGCCAAGGGGGTAGCGGGCCAGATACGCAGTATTTT; CDR3aa: CASSQGGSGPDTQYF
d_gene: TRBD2; j_gene: TRBJ2-7; v_gene: TRBV13; abundance: .; CDR3nt: TGTGCCAGCAGCTCTAAGGGACTACTTCAATACGAGCAGTACTTC; CDR3aa: CASSSKGLLQYEQYF
d_gene: .; j_gene: TRBJ1-3; v_gene: TRBV7-6; abundance: .; CDR3nt: TGTGCCAGCAGCAGCCCGGGACGCACCATATATTTT; CDR3aa: CASSSPGRTIYF
d_gene: .; j_gene: TRBJ2-3; v_gene: TRBV7-7; abundance: large; CDR3nt: TGTGCCAGCAGCTTAAGTGGTACAGATACGCAGTATTTT; CDR3aa: CASSLSGTDTQYF
d_gene: .; j_gene: TRBJ1-5; v_gene: TRBV18; abundance: .; CDR3nt: TGTGCCAGCTCACCAGGGGGGGTAAATCAGCCCCAGCATTTT; CDR3aa: CASSPGGVNQPQHF
d_gene: .; j_gene: TRBJ2-3; v_gene: TRBV5-6; abundance: few; CDR3nt: TGTGCCAGCAGCCTGGCACCCATGAGCACAGATACGCAGTATTTT; CDR3aa: CASSLAPMSTDTQYF
d_gene: TRBD1; j_gene: TRBJ2-2; v_gene: TRBV28; abundance: .; CDR3nt: TGTGCCAGCAGTAGCAGGGGGACCGGGGAGCTGTTTTTT; CDR3aa: CASSSRGTGELFF
d_gene: .; j_gene: TRBJ2-1; v_gene: TRBV28; abundance: .; CDR3nt: TGTGCCAGCAGTAACCACGGGCCGATATACAATGAGCAGTTCTTC; CDR3aa: CASSNHGPIYNEQFF
d_gene: TRBD2; j_gene: TRBJ2-2; v_gene: TRBV2; abundance: .; CDR3nt: TGTGCCAGCATGCCGCTAGCGGGAGGGCCACAAAACACCGGGGAGCTGTTTTTT; CDR3aa: CASMPLAGGPQNTGELFF
d_gene: .; j_gene: TRBJ2-6; v_gene: TRBV7-2; abundance: .; CDR3nt: TGTGCCAGCAGCTTAGCGGGGGCAGGGGCTGGGGCCAACGTCCTGACTTTC; CDR3aa: CASSLAGAGAGANVLTF
d_gene: .; j_gene: TRBJ1-2; v_gene: TRBV30; abundance: .; CDR3nt: TGTGCCTCACAACTCGACACAAACGTACCCTATGGCTACACCTTC; CDR3aa: CASQLDTNVPYGYTF
d_gene: .; j_gene: TRBJ1-5; v_gene: TRBV15; abundance: once; CDR3nt: TGTGCCACCAGTCGGACAAACTACAATCAGCCCCAGCATTTT; CDR3aa: CATSRTNYNQPQHF
d_gene: .; j_gene: TRBJ1-3; v_gene: TRBV5-1; abundance: .; CDR3nt: TGCGCCAGCAGCTTGGATGGAGGGACCGTAAACACCATATATTTT; CDR3aa: CASSLDGGTVNTIYF
d_gene: .; j_gene: TRBJ1-1; v_gene: TRBV10-1; abundance: .; CDR3nt: TGCGCCAGCAGTGAGTCGCTCGGACACCTGAACACTGAAGCTTTCTTT; CDR3aa: CASSESLGHLNTEAFF
d_gene: .; j_gene: TRBJ2-1; v_gene: TRBV28; abundance: .; CDR3nt: TGTGCCAGCAGTTTAGCCTTAGGCGAGCAGTTCTTC; CDR3aa: CASSLALGEQFF
d_gene: .; j_gene: TRBJ2-7; v_gene: TRBV28; abundance: .; CDR3nt: TGTGCCAGCAACGACATCTACGAGCAGTACTTC; CDR3aa: CASNDIYEQYF
d_gene: TRBD1; j_gene: TRBJ2-5; v_gene: TRBV9; abundance: .; CDR3nt: TGTGCCAGCAGCGAGACGACAGGGGCATCCCAGTACTTC; CDR3aa: CASSETTGASQYF
d_gene: .; j_gene: TRBJ1-6; v_gene: TRBV4-3; abundance: .; CDR3nt: TGCGCCAGCAGCCAAGTCTCAGGGGACGGTTCACCCCTCCACTTT; CDR3aa: CASSQVSGDGSPLHF
d_gene: TRBD2; j_gene: TRBJ2-1; v_gene: TRBV5-6; abundance: once; CDR3nt: TGTGCCAGCAGCTTGGATGTAGCGGGAGGGGGAAATGAGCAGTTCTTC; CDR3aa: CASSLDVAGGGNEQFF
d_gene: .; j_gene: TRBJ2-7; v_gene: TRBV27; abundance: .; CDR3nt: TGTGCCAGCAGCGTAGCGCCGAGCTCCTACGAGCAGTACTTC; CDR3aa: CASSVAPSSYEQYF
d_gene: .; j_gene: TRBJ1-3; v_gene: TRBV6-9; abundance: .; CDR3nt: TGTGCCAGCTGGGTCGTACCGGGGGATGGAAACACCATATATTTT; CDR3aa: CASWVVPGDGNTIYF
d_gene: .; j_gene: TRBJ2-7; v_gene: TRBV6-1; abundance: few; CDR3nt: TGTGTCGCGAGTGGGGTCACCTACGAGCAGTACTTC; CDR3aa: CVASGVTYEQYF
d_gene: TRBD1; j_gene: TRBJ2-2; v_gene: TRBV9; abundance: .; CDR3nt: TGTGCCAGCAGCGTAGGTTGGACAGTACAGGGGGGGGAGCTGTTTTTT; CDR3aa: CASSVGWTVQGGELFF
d_gene: TRBD1; j_gene: TRBJ1-4; v_gene: TRBV5-5; abundance: .; CDR3nt: TGTGCCAGCAGCTTGGGGCCCGGGACAGGGAATGAAAAACTGTTTTTT; CDR3aa: CASSLGPGTGNEKLFF
d_gene: TRBD2; j_gene: TRBJ2-3; v_gene: TRBV7-2; abundance: .; CDR3nt: TGTGCCAGCAGCTTAGGCGGGAGGAGCACAGATACGCAGTATTTT; CDR3aa: CASSLGGRSTDTQYF
d_gene: .; j_gene: TRBJ2-7; v_gene: TRBV11-2; abundance: once; CDR3nt: TGTGCCAGCACCGACAGTAGGGGGACTTACGAGCAGTACTTC; CDR3aa: CASTDSRGTYEQYF
d_gene: TRBD2; j_gene: TRBJ2-3; v_gene: TRBV5-1; abundance: .; CDR3nt: TGCGCCAGCAGCCCCGGGAGGGATACAGATACGCAGTATTTT; CDR3aa: CASSPGRDTDTQYF
d_gene: TRBD2; j_gene: TRBJ2-1; v_gene: TRBV14; abundance: once; CDR3nt: TGTGCCAGCAGCCGAACCGGGACTAGCGGGAGTGATAATGAGCAGTTCTTC; CDR3aa: CASSRTGTSGSDNEQFF
d_gene: .; j_gene: TRBJ2-7; v_gene: TRBV7-9; abundance: .; CDR3nt: TGTGCCAGCAGCTTAAACCCGGGACCGGTCTCCTACGAGCAGTACTTC; CDR3aa: CASSLNPGPVSYEQYF
d_gene: .; j_gene: TRBJ2-1; v_gene: TRBV5-1; abundance: .; CDR3nt: TGCGCCAGCAGCTTGGGGGGCTCGGATGAGCAGTTCTTC; CDR3aa: CASSLGGSDEQFF
d_gene: TRBD1; j_gene: TRBJ1-6; v_gene: TRBV7-9; abundance: .; CDR3nt: TGTGCCAGCAGCACCGCCGGGACAGGGGGTGGTTCACCCCTCCACTTT; CDR3aa: CASSTAGTGGGSPLHF
d_gene: TRBD1; j_gene: TRBJ2-4; v_gene: TRBV30; abundance: .; CDR3nt: TGTGCCTGGAGTGTATTCCGGGACAGAATAGCCAAAAACATTCAGTACTTC; CDR3aa: CAWSVFRDRIAKNIQYF
d_gene: .; j_gene: TRBJ2-7; v_gene: TRBV11-2; abundance: .; CDR3nt: TGTGCCAGCAGCTTCCACTACAGGGGGGGCGAGCAGTACTTC; CDR3aa: CASSFHYRGGEQYF
d_gene: .; j_gene: TRBJ2-1; v_gene: TRBV19; abundance: .; CDR3nt: TGTGCCAGCAGACGGACATTCTACAATGAGCAGTTCTTC; CDR3aa: CASRRTFYNEQFF
d_gene: .; j_gene: TRBJ1-5; v_gene: TRBV7-1; abundance: .; CDR3nt: TGTGCCAGCAGCTTATCGGGTCCCGGTCAGCCCCAGCATTTT; CDR3aa: CASSLSGPGQPQHF
d_gene: .; j_gene: TRBJ2-1; v_gene: TRBV11-2; abundance: .; CDR3nt: TGTGCCAGCGAGGGCCATAACCTAGAAGGCTCCTACAATGAGCAGTTCTTC; CDR3aa: CASEGHNLEGSYNEQFF
d_gene: TRBD1; j_gene: TRBJ1-4; v_gene: TRBV15; abundance: .; CDR3nt: TGTGCCACCAGCGCCCGCGGGACAGGGAATGAAAAACTGTTTTTT; CDR3aa: CATSARGTGNEKLFF
d_gene: .; j_gene: TRBJ2-3; v_gene: TRBV2; abundance: .; CDR3nt: TGTGCCAGCTTCAAAGGAGGGGGGACAGATACGCAGTATTTT; CDR3aa: CASFKGGGTDTQYF
d_gene: .; j_gene: TRBJ1-2; v_gene: TRBV7-9; abundance: .; CDR3nt: TGTGCCAGCAGCTTTGGGGGGGGATCCAACTATGGCTACACCTTC; CDR3aa: CASSFGGGSNYGYTF
d_gene: TRBD1; j_gene: TRBJ2-1; v_gene: TRBV27; abundance: .; CDR3nt: TGTGCCAGCAGGGACAGGGGAGCTAGTAGGAGCAATGAGCAGTTCTTC; CDR3aa: CASRDRGASRSNEQFF
d_gene: .; j_gene: TRBJ2-3; v_gene: TRBV11-2; abundance: .; CDR3nt: TGTGCCAGCAGCTTGCTCGGGGGCGGGACTAGCACAGATACGCAGTATTTT; CDR3aa: CASSLLGGGTSTDTQYF
d_gene: .; j_gene: TRBJ1-1; v_gene: TRBV7-2; abundance: .; CDR3nt: TGTGCCAGCAGCCCTGGACGGGCGAACACTGAAGCTTTCTTT; CDR3aa: CASSPGRANTEAFF